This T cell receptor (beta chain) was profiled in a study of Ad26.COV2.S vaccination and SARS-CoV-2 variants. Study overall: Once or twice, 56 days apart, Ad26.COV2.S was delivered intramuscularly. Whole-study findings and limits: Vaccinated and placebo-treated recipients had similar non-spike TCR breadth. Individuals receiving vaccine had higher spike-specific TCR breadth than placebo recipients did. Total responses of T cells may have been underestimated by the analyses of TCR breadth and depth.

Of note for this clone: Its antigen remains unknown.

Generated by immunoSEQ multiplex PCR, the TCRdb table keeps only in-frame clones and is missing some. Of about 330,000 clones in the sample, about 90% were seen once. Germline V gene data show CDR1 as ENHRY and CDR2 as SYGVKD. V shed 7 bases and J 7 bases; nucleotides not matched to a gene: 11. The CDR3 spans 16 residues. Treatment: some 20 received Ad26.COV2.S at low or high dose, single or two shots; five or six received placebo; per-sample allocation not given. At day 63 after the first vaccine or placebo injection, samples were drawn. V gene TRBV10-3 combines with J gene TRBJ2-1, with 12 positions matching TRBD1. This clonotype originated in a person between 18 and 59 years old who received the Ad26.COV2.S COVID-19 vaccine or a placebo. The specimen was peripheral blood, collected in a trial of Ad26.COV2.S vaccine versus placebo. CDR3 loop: CAINPSGTGGWNEQFF. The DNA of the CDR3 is TGTGCCATCAATCCATCCGGGACAGGGGGCTGGAATGAGCAGTTCTTC.